This TCR beta chain was sequenced during a study of neurological immune-mediated disorders. Germline CDR1 reads SGHTA; CDR2 reads FQGNSA. The CDR3 is 15 residues long. V was cut by 4 bases and J by 4 bases, with 14 bases left in between. Each CDR3 protein gets one entry after TCRdb re-called the 5' RACE reads with MiXCR. In the table there are approximately 50,000 distinct CDR3 sequences, around a tenth of which are singletons. The unsorted libraries were produced from 2 million PBMCs held at -80 C. At least ten counts were recorded for this clonotype. This TCR was recovered from a man between 65 and 79 years old with HTLV-1-associated myelopathy (HAM/TSP). The chain joins TRBV7-2 to TRBJ1-5; D call uncertain. Material: PBMCs. In DNA form, the CDR3 reads TGTGCCAGCAGCTCTACCGACAAGTATAATCAGCCCCAGCATTTT. Translated, it gives CASSSTDKYNQPQHF.